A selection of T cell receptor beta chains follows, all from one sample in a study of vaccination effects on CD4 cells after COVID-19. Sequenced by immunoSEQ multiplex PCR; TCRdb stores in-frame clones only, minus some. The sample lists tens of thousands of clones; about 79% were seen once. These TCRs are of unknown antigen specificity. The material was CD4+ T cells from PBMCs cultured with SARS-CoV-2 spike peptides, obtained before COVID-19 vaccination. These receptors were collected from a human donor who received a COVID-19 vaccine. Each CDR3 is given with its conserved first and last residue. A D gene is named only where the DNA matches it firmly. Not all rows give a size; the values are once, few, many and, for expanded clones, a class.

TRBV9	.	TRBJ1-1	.	TGTGCCAGCAGCCCCCACACTGAAGCTTTCTTT	CASSPHTEAFF
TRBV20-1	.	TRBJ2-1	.	TGCAGTGCTTTGTACAATGAGCAGTTCTTC	CSALYNEQFF
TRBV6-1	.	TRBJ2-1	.	TGTGCCAGCAGAGAAGACAGGTCCTACAATGAGCAGTTCTTC	CASREDRSYNEQFF
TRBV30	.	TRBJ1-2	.	TGTGCCTGGAGTGTACAGGCAGGGTCCAGCTATGGCTACACCTTC	CAWSVQAGSSYGYTF
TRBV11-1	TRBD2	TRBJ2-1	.	TGTGCCAGCAACCGGGGGGGCGTATACAATGAGCAGTTCTTC	CASNRGGVYNEQFF
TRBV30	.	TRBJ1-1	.	TGTGCCTGGAGTCTGGGTTACACTGAAGCTTTCTTT	CAWSLGYTEAFF
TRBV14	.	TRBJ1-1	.	TGTGCCAGCAGCTTCGACAGGAACACTGAAGCTTTCTTT	CASSFDRNTEAFF
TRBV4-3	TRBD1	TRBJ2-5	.	TGCGCCAGCAGCCAAGGGCACAGGGGGCGAGAGACCCAGTACTTC	CASSQGHRGRETQYF
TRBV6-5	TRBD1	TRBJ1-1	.	TGTGCCAGCAGGACCGCCGGGACAGGCGGGACTGAAGCTTTCTTT	CASRTAGTGGTEAFF
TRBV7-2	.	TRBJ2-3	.	TGTGCCAGCAGCTTATTGTTGACAGGTGCCACTAGCACAGATACGCAGTATTTT	CASSLLLTGATSTDTQYF
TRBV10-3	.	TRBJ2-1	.	TGTGCCATCAGTGAGTCGGGGTTATCCTACAATGAGCAGTTCTTC	CAISESGLSYNEQFF
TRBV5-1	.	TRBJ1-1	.	TGCGCCAGCAGCCCGGGAGGGCAGACTGAAGCTTTCTTT	CASSPGGQTEAFF
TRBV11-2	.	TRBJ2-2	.	TGTGCCAGCAGCTTAGCGGTACAGGGCTCCGGGGAGCTGTTTTTT	CASSLAVQGSGELFF
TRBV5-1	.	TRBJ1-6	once	TGCGCCAGCAGCTATAGGGAGAGCTCCTATAATTCACCCCTCCACTTT	CASSYRESSYNSPLHF
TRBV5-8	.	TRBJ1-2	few	TGTGCCAGCAGGCCTTTACAGGGTCTTTCGCTTTATGGCTACACCTTC	CASRPLQGLSLYGYTF
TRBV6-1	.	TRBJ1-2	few	TGTGCCAGCAGTGAACTTAATTATGGCTACACCTTC	CASSELNYGYTF
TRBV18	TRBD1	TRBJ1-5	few	TGTGCCAGCTCACCATCAACGGGACAGAGCAATCAGCCCCAGCATTTT	CASSPSTGQSNQPQHF
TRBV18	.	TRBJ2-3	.	TGTGCCAGCTCACCACCTACGCACACAGATACGCAGTATTTT	CASSPPTHTDTQYF
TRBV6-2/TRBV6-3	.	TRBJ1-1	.	TGTGCCAGCAGTACGGGACACGCCTTTGAAGCTTTCTTT	CASSTGHAFEAFF
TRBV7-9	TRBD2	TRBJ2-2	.	TGTGCCAGCCCGGGACTAGCGGGGACGAACACCGGGGAGCTGTTTTTT	CASPGLAGTNTGELFF
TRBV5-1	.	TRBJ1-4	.	TGCGCCAGCAATCCAACAGGGCTTGTTGGGGAAAAACTGTTTTTT	CASNPTGLVGEKLFF
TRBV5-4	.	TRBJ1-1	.	TGTGCCAGCACCAACGGAGGGGTTCTGAACACTGAAGCTTTCTTT	CASTNGGVLNTEAFF
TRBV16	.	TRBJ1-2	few	TGTGCCAGCAGCCAATCCCGGACACAGAACTATGGCTACACCTTC	CASSQSRTQNYGYTF
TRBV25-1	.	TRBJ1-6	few	TGTGCCAGCAGCCCAGGGTACGTGAGTAATTCACCCCTCCACTTT	CASSPGYVSNSPLHF
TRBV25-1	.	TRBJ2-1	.	TGTGCCAGCAGCAAAACTAGGGGGACACCCAATGAGCAGTTCTTC	CASSKTRGTPNEQFF
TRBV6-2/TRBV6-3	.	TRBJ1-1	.	TGTGCCAGCAGTTACTCGGTTTGGGGTGAAGCTTTCTTT	CASSYSVWGEAFF
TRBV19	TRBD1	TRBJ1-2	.	TGTGCCAGCGCCTCTTCAGGGGGCAGGGACTATGGCTACACCTTC	CASASSGGRDYGYTF
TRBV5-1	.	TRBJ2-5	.	TGCGCCAGCAGCTTGGCGCAAGAGACCCAGTACTTC	CASSLAQETQYF
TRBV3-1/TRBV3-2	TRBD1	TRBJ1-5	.	TGTGCCAGCAGCCAAGGGACAGGGGACAATCAGCCCCAGCATTTT	CASSQGTGDNQPQHF
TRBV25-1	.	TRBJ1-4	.	TGTGCCAGCAGTGAATATTCCCCGGGTCACGAAAAACTGTTTTTT	CASSEYSPGHEKLFF